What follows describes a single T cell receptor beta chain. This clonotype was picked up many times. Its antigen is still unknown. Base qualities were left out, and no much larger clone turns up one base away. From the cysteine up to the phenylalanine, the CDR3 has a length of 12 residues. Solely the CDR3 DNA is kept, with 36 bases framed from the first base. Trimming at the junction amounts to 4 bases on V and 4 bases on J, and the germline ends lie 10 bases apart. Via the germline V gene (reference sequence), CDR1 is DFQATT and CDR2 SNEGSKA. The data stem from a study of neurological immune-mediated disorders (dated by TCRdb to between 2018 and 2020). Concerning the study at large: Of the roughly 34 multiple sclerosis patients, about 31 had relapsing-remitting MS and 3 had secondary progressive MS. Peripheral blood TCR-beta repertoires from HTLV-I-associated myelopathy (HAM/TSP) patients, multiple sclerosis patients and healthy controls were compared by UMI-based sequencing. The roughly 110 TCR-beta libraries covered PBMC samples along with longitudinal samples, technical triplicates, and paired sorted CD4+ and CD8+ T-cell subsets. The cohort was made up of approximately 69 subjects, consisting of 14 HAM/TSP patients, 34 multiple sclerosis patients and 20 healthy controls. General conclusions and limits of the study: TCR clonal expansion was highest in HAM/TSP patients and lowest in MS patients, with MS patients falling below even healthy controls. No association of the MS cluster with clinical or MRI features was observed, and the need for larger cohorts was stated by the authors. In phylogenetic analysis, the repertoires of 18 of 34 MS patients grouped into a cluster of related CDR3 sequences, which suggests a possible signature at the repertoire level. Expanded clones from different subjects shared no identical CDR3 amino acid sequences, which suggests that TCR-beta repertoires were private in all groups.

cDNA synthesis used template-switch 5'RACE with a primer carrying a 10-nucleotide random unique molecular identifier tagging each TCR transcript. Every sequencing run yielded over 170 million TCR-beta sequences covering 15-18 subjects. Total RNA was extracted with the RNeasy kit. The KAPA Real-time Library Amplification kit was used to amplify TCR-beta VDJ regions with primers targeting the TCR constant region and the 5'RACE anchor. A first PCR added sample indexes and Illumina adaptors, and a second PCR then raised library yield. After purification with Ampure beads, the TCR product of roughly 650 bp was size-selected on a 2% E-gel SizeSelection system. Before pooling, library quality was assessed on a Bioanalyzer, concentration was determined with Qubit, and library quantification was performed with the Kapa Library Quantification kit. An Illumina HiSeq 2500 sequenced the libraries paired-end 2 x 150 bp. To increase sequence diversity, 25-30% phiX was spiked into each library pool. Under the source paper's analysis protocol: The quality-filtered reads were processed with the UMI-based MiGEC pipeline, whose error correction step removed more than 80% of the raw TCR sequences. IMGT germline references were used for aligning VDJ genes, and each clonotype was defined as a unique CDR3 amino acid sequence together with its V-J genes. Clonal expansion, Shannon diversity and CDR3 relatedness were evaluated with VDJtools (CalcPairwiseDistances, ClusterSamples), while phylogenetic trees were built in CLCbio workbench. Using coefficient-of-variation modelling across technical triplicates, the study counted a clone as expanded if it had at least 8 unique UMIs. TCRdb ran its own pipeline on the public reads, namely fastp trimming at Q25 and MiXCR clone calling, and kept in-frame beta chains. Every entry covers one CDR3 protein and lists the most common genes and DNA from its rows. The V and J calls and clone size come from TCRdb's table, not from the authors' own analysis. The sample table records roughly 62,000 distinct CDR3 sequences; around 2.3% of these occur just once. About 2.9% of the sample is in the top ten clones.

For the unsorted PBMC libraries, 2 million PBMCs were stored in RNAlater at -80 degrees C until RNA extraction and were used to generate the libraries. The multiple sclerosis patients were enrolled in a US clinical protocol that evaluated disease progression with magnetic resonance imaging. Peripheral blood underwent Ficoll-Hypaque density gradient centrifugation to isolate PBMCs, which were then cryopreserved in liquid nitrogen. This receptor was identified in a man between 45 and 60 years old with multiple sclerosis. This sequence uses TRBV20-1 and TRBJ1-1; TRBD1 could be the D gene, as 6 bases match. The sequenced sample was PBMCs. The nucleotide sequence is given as TGCAGTGCTAACAGGGTTACCACTGAAGCTTTCTTT. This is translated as CSANRVTTEAFF.